The sequence of this TCR beta chain was determined in a study of cytomegalovirus exposure and HLA in healthy donors. The study ran its PCR with 60 Vbeta and 13 Jbeta primers. Only in-frame clones appear in the TCRdb table, and some are missing; sequencing was by immunoSEQ multiplex PCR. The sample yields approximately 170,000 clones, around 85% seen once. V was pared by 0 bases and J by 7 bases, with 12 bases of the junction left unmatched. Germline V gives CDR1 SQVTM, CDR2 ANQGSEA. CDR3 size: 18 residues. This chain uses TRBV29-1 with TRBJ2-3; 14 nucleotides match TRBD2. Specimen: PBMCs. This TCR was sampled from a boy aged 2 to 9 in good health and CMV-seronegative. The DNA of the CDR3 is TGCAGCGTTGAAGAGGTAGGACTAGCGGGAGGCGGTCTGAATACGCAGTATTTT. Its protein product is CSVEEVGLAGGGLNTQYF.